Listed below are T cell receptor beta chains from one sample, sequenced in a study of blood T cell repertoires in COVID-19. Produced via immunoSEQ multiplex PCR; TCRdb's table is partial and in-frame only. The table has under 250,000 clones, about 90% seen once. Material: PBMCs or T cells enriched from blood (not recorded which). These receptor sequences come from a young man who had recovered from COVID-19. CDR3s include the opening cysteine and the closing phenylalanine or tryptophan. Fields, in order: clone size, D gene, V gene, J gene, CDR3 length, CDR3 DNA, CDR3 protein. D genes are given only for firm matches. Not all rows give a size; the values are once, few, many and, for expanded clones, a class.

abundance: NA
d_gene: NA
v_gene: TRBV7-9
j_gene: TRBJ1-4
len: 14
CDR3nt: TGTGCCAGCAGGACGACCGCTGACGGGGAAAAACTGTTTTTT
CDR3aa: CASRTTADGEKLFF

abundance: NA
d_gene: TRBD2
v_gene: TRBV5-4
j_gene: TRBJ2-1
len: 15
CDR3nt: TGTGCCAGCAGCCAAGGACTAGCGGGGGACAATGAGCAGTTCTTC
CDR3aa: CASSQGLAGDNEQFF

abundance: NA
d_gene: NA
v_gene: TRBV6-1
j_gene: TRBJ1-2
len: 14
CDR3nt: TGTGCCAGCAGTGAAGCGCGAGGGCAGAGTGGCTACACCTTC
CDR3aa: CASSEARGQSGYTF

abundance: NA
d_gene: TRBD1
v_gene: TRBV13
j_gene: TRBJ1-6
len: 17
CDR3nt: TGTGCCAGCAGCTTCGCCGCGACAGGGAAACTTAATTCACCCCTCCACTTT
CDR3aa: CASSFAATGKLNSPLHF

abundance: NA
d_gene: NA
v_gene: TRBV6-5
j_gene: TRBJ1-2
len: 14
CDR3nt: TGTGCCAGCACTCGAAAAGGGGGGGCAAGGGGCTACACCTTC
CDR3aa: CASTRKGGARGYTF

abundance: NA
d_gene: NA
v_gene: TRBV4-1
j_gene: TRBJ2-7
len: 16
CDR3nt: TGCGCCAGCAGCCAAGTGTTCGGAGGGGGCAGCCACGAGCAGTACTTC
CDR3aa: CASSQVFGGGSHEQYF

abundance: NA
d_gene: TRBD1
v_gene: TRBV4-1
j_gene: TRBJ2-7
len: 15
CDR3nt: TGCGCCAGCAGCCAAGAATGGACAGGAGCCTACGAGCAGTACTTC
CDR3aa: CASSQEWTGAYEQYF

abundance: NA
d_gene: NA
v_gene: TRBV28
j_gene: TRBJ1-3
len: 18
CDR3nt: TGTGCCAGCATAGGGTGGGGAGTCCCCTGGGAGCCTGGAAACACCATATATTTT
CDR3aa: CASIGWGVPWEPGNTIYF

abundance: NA
d_gene: NA
v_gene: TRBV7-7
j_gene: TRBJ2-3
len: 16
CDR3nt: TGTGCTAGCAGCCCCGGTCTCGAACAGGGCACAGATACGCAGTATTTT
CDR3aa: CASSPGLEQGTDTQYF

abundance: NA
d_gene: NA
v_gene: TRBV29-1
j_gene: TRBJ2-7
len: 12
CDR3nt: TGCAGCGTTCGTGGGCAATACTACGAGCAGTACTTC
CDR3aa: CSVRGQYYEQYF

abundance: NA
d_gene: NA
v_gene: TRBV7-9
j_gene: TRBJ1-1
len: 12
CDR3nt: TGTGCCAGCAGCTTAGTGGATGGGCAAGCTTTCTTT
CDR3aa: CASSLVDGQAFF

abundance: NA
d_gene: NA
v_gene: TRBV7-2
j_gene: TRBJ1-6
len: 15
CDR3nt: TGTGCCAGCAGCTCGGCGGAAAATTGGAATTCACCCCTCCACTTT
CDR3aa: CASSSAENWNSPLHF

abundance: NA
d_gene: NA
v_gene: TRBV3-1/TRBV3-2
j_gene: TRBJ1-1
len: 14
CDR3nt: TGTGCCAGCAGCCTCGAGTATGGGAACACTGAAGCTTTCTTT
CDR3aa: CASSLEYGNTEAFF

abundance: NA
d_gene: TRBD2
v_gene: TRBV19
j_gene: TRBJ2-1
len: 16
CDR3nt: TGTGCCAGTAGTAAGATCGGGACTAGGGACTCCTCAGCGCAGTTCTTC
CDR3aa: CASSKIGTRDSSAQFF

abundance: NA
d_gene: NA
v_gene: TRBV30
j_gene: TRBJ1-1
len: 14
CDR3nt: TGTGCCTGGGACCAAGGGGGGGATAACACTGAAGCTTTCTTT
CDR3aa: CAWDQGGDNTEAFF

abundance: NA
d_gene: NA
v_gene: TRBV30
j_gene: TRBJ1-2
len: 13
CDR3nt: TGTGCCTGGAGTGTCCTGGGGCCTTGGGGCTACACCTTC
CDR3aa: CAWSVLGPWGYTF

abundance: NA
d_gene: TRBD1
v_gene: TRBV12-3/TRBV12-4
j_gene: TRBJ2-3
len: 13
CDR3nt: TGTGCCAGCGGACAGGGCGGCACAGATACGCAGTATTTT
CDR3aa: CASGQGGTDTQYF

abundance: few
d_gene: NA
v_gene: TRBV24-1
j_gene: TRBJ2-3
len: 15
CDR3nt: TGTGCCACCAGTGATCCCAGGGGAGGCACAGATACGCAGTATTTT
CDR3aa: CATSDPRGGTDTQYF

abundance: few
d_gene: TRBD1
v_gene: TRBV27
j_gene: TRBJ1-6
len: 18
CDR3nt: TGTGCCAGCAGTCCGATAAGGACAGGGGGCTTAGGCAATTCACCCCTCCACTTT
CDR3aa: CASSPIRTGGLGNSPLHF

abundance: NA
d_gene: NA
v_gene: TRBV6-5
j_gene: TRBJ2-4
len: 15
CDR3nt: TGTGCCAGCAGTTACACCCGGACAGCGGGGAGCATTCAGTACTTC
CDR3aa: CASSYTRTAGSIQYF

abundance: NA
d_gene: TRBD1
v_gene: TRBV4-3
j_gene: TRBJ1-1
len: 12
CDR3nt: TGCGCCAGCAGCCAAGTGAGGGGGCTAGCTTTCTTT
CDR3aa: CASSQVRGLAFF

abundance: NA
d_gene: NA
v_gene: TRBV7-9
j_gene: TRBJ2-5
len: 13
CDR3nt: TGTGCCAGCAGCGTCGTAGCGTATGAGACCCAGTACTTC
CDR3aa: CASSVVAYETQYF

abundance: NA
d_gene: NA
v_gene: TRBV7-2
j_gene: TRBJ1-1
len: 15
CDR3nt: TGTGCCAGCAGCCCGTGGGACACACTGAACACTGAAGCTTTCTTT
CDR3aa: CASSPWDTLNTEAFF

abundance: NA
d_gene: TRBD1
v_gene: TRBV6-5
j_gene: TRBJ1-5
len: 15
CDR3nt: TGTGCCAGCAGCGCCGGGACAGGGGCTCATCAGCCCCAGCATTTT
CDR3aa: CASSAGTGAHQPQHF

abundance: NA
d_gene: NA
v_gene: TRBV28
j_gene: TRBJ1-6
len: 17
CDR3nt: TGTGCCAGCAGCCGGCAGGACGGGAGCTCGTATAATTCACCCCTCCACTTT
CDR3aa: CASSRQDGSSYNSPLHF

abundance: NA
d_gene: NA
v_gene: TRBV24-1
j_gene: TRBJ2-2
len: 13
CDR3nt: TGTGCCACCGGGAGTCCGAACACCGGGGAGCTGTTTTTT
CDR3aa: CATGSPNTGELFF

abundance: NA
d_gene: TRBD2
v_gene: TRBV5-1
j_gene: TRBJ2-3
len: 16
CDR3nt: TGCGCCAGCGCGAGCGGACTAGCGGGGGGCACAGATACGCAGTATTTT
CDR3aa: CASASGLAGGTDTQYF

abundance: NA
d_gene: NA
v_gene: TRBV15
j_gene: TRBJ1-4
len: 16
CDR3nt: TGTGCCACCAGCACAGACCGTCTTGGGGCAGGCGGAAAACTGTTTTTT
CDR3aa: CATSTDRLGAGGKLFF

abundance: NA
d_gene: TRBD1
v_gene: TRBV28
j_gene: TRBJ1-5
len: 13
CDR3nt: TGTGCCACCGTAACAGGGGGCAATCAGCCCCAGCATTTT
CDR3aa: CATVTGGNQPQHF

abundance: NA
d_gene: NA
v_gene: TRBV19
j_gene: TRBJ2-7
len: 14
CDR3nt: TGTGCCAGTAGTATGAGCACAGCTGTCTACGAGCAGTACTTC
CDR3aa: CASSMSTAVYEQYF

abundance: NA
d_gene: NA
v_gene: TRBV10-3
j_gene: TRBJ2-5
len: 14
CDR3nt: TGTGCCATCAGTGAGTCTGAGGGTGGGGAGACCCAGTACTTC
CDR3aa: CAISESEGGETQYF

abundance: NA
d_gene: NA
v_gene: TRBV4-1
j_gene: TRBJ1-2
len: 12
CDR3nt: TGCGCCAGCAGTCCGTTGGAGGGCCCCGCCACCTTC
CDR3aa: CASSPLEGPATF

abundance: NA
d_gene: TRBD1
v_gene: TRBV27
j_gene: TRBJ2-2
len: 14
CDR3nt: TGTGCCAGTAGGGACAGTTTTATCGCCGGGGAGCTGTTTTTT
CDR3aa: CASRDSFIAGELFF

abundance: NA
d_gene: NA
v_gene: TRBV15
j_gene: TRBJ1-5
len: 15
CDR3nt: TGTGCCACCAGCCTTGGGGGGAATAGCAATCAGCCCCAGCATTTT
CDR3aa: CATSLGGNSNQPQHF

abundance: few
d_gene: NA
v_gene: TRBV5-4
j_gene: TRBJ2-2
len: 12
CDR3nt: TGTGCCAGCAGCCGCGTAAGCGGGGAGCTGTTTTTT
CDR3aa: CASSRVSGELFF

abundance: NA
d_gene: TRBD1
v_gene: TRBV15
j_gene: TRBJ1-3
len: 15
CDR3nt: TGTGCCACCAGCAGAGCCGGGACAGGGGGAAACACCATATATTTT
CDR3aa: CATSRAGTGGNTIYF

abundance: NA
d_gene: TRBD1
v_gene: TRBV2
j_gene: TRBJ2-3
len: 14
CDR3nt: TGTGCCAGCGGGGACAGGAGTATGGTTGGGACGCAGTATTTT
CDR3aa: CASGDRSMVGTQYF

abundance: NA
d_gene: NA
v_gene: TRBV18
j_gene: TRBJ2-7
len: 15
CDR3nt: TGTGCCAGCTCACCACGGGAGGCTCAGACCTACGAGCAGTACTTC
CDR3aa: CASSPREAQTYEQYF

abundance: NA
d_gene: NA
v_gene: TRBV7-3
j_gene: TRBJ2-2
len: 14
CDR3nt: TGTGCCAGCAGCTCCGGACAACCGGCCGGGGAGCTGTTTTTT
CDR3aa: CASSSGQPAGELFF

abundance: NA
d_gene: TRBD2
v_gene: TRBV19
j_gene: TRBJ2-1
len: 17
CDR3nt: TGTGCCAGTAGTAGGGGACTAGCGGGGGCCCCCTACAATGAGCAGTTCTTC
CDR3aa: CASSRGLAGAPYNEQFF

abundance: NA
d_gene: NA
v_gene: TRBV2
j_gene: TRBJ1-1
len: 14
CDR3nt: TGTGCCAGCAGAGTTCATGAGAGTGGCACTGAAGCTTTCTTT
CDR3aa: CASRVHESGTEAFF

abundance: once
d_gene: TRBD1
v_gene: TRBV23-1
j_gene: TRBJ1-6
len: 16
CDR3nt: TGCGCCAGCAGACCGTCCCGGGACAGAAATAATTCACCCCTCCACTTT
CDR3aa: CASRPSRDRNNSPLHF

abundance: NA
d_gene: TRBD2
v_gene: TRBV30
j_gene: TRBJ2-1
len: 16
CDR3nt: TGTGCCTGGAACCCCTTTATGACTAGCCGAGACAATGAGCAGTTCTTC
CDR3aa: CAWNPFMTSRDNEQFF

abundance: NA
d_gene: TRBD2
v_gene: TRBV30
j_gene: TRBJ2-2
len: 16
CDR3nt: TGTGCCTGGAGCCCTCTAGCGGGAGGCGGTACCGGGGAGCTGTTTTTT
CDR3aa: CAWSPLAGGGTGELFF

abundance: NA
d_gene: NA
v_gene: TRBV7-2
j_gene: TRBJ1-5
len: 15
CDR3nt: TGTGCCAGCAGCCTGGGGGGAGGGGGCAATCAGCCCCAGCATTTT
CDR3aa: CASSLGGGGNQPQHF

abundance: NA
d_gene: TRBD1
v_gene: TRBV12-5
j_gene: TRBJ2-7
len: 15
CDR3nt: TGTGCTAGCCGACCATCGGGACAGGGGGCCTACGAGCAGTACTTC
CDR3aa: CASRPSGQGAYEQYF

abundance: NA
d_gene: TRBD1
v_gene: TRBV10-2
j_gene: TRBJ2-2
len: 16
CDR3nt: TGCGCCAGCAGTGAGTCGGACAGGGGTTACACCGGGGAGCTGTTTTTT
CDR3aa: CASSESDRGYTGELFF

abundance: NA
d_gene: TRBD1
v_gene: TRBV2
j_gene: TRBJ1-5
len: 12
CDR3nt: TGTGCCAGCAGCGACAGGGTTATGCCCCAGCATTTT
CDR3aa: CASSDRVMPQHF

abundance: NA
d_gene: TRBD1
v_gene: TRBV3-1/TRBV3-2
j_gene: TRBJ2-2
len: 16
CDR3nt: TGTGCCAGCAGCCAAGGACAGGGGGGATATGGCGGGGAGCTGTTTTTT
CDR3aa: CASSQGQGGYGGELFF

abundance: NA
d_gene: TRBD1
v_gene: TRBV10-1
j_gene: TRBJ1-5
len: 14
CDR3nt: TGCGCCAGCACCGGGGACAGAAACCATCAGCCCCAGCATTTT
CDR3aa: CASTGDRNHQPQHF

abundance: NA
d_gene: NA
v_gene: TRBV5-1
j_gene: TRBJ1-5
len: 14
CDR3nt: TGCGCCAGCAGCTTCACTGGAGACAATCAGCCCCAGCATTTT
CDR3aa: CASSFTGDNQPQHF

abundance: NA
d_gene: NA
v_gene: TRBV3-1/TRBV3-2
j_gene: TRBJ1-2
len: 16
CDR3nt: TGTGCCAGCAGCCAAGTATTGGGGCAGCCCGACTATGGCTACACCTTC
CDR3aa: CASSQVLGQPDYGYTF

abundance: NA
d_gene: TRBD2
v_gene: TRBV11-3
j_gene: TRBJ2-5
len: 18
CDR3nt: TGTGCCAGCAGCTTAGTCCTAGCGGGAGGGTATCGTTCAAAGACCCAGTACTTC
CDR3aa: CASSLVLAGGYRSKTQYF

abundance: NA
d_gene: NA
v_gene: TRBV23-1
j_gene: TRBJ1-2
len: 14
CDR3nt: TGCGCCAGCAGTAGTGCCAGGGGCAACTATGGCTACACCTTC
CDR3aa: CASSSARGNYGYTF

abundance: NA
d_gene: TRBD1
v_gene: TRBV10-3
j_gene: TRBJ1-5
len: 15
CDR3nt: TGTGCCATCAGGGACAGGGGGGATACAAATCAGCCCCAGCATTTT
CDR3aa: CAIRDRGDTNQPQHF

abundance: NA
d_gene: TRBD2
v_gene: TRBV28
j_gene: TRBJ2-7
len: 15
CDR3nt: TGTGCCAGCAGTTTAGGGACTAGCGGATCCTACGAGCAGTACTTC
CDR3aa: CASSLGTSGSYEQYF

abundance: NA
d_gene: TRBD2
v_gene: TRBV24-1
j_gene: TRBJ2-1
len: 15
CDR3nt: TGTGCCACCAGTGATTTTACGGGAGGGCTAGGTGAGCAGTTCTTC
CDR3aa: CATSDFTGGLGEQFF

abundance: NA
d_gene: TRBD2
v_gene: TRBV7-2
j_gene: TRBJ2-7
len: 19
CDR3nt: TGTGCCAGCAGCGTACAGCTTAGAGGCGCCGGGACTAGTGCGTACGAGCAGTACTTC
CDR3aa: CASSVQLRGAGTSAYEQYF

abundance: NA
d_gene: NA
v_gene: TRBV2
j_gene: TRBJ1-2
len: 13
CDR3nt: TGTGCCAGCAGTGACAGGGGTGACTATGGCTACACCTTC
CDR3aa: CASSDRGDYGYTF